This TCR beta chain was sequenced in a study of T-cell reconstitution after alpha-beta-depleted transplantation in children. J lost 6 bases, V lost 6 bases, and 7 bases had no gene match. The CDR3 contains 14 residues. Preparation of the TCRbeta library used unique molecular identifiers. One entry per CDR3 protein, called by TCRdb with MiXCR from the PCR reads. The sample records over 550,000 distinct CDR3 sequences, about 10% being singletons. The sequence was collected from a human donor who donated a stem cell graft to a child with acute myeloid leukemia. The V gene is TRBV12-3 or TRBV12-4, the J gene TRBJ1-5; 8 bases line up with TRBD1. The sample in question was PBMCs from the stem cell graft donor, obtained from the stem cell graft. CDR3 DNA sequence: TGTGCCAGCAGCTCCAGGGGGCAGGGTCAGCCCCAGCATTTT. It encodes CASSSRGQGQPQHF.